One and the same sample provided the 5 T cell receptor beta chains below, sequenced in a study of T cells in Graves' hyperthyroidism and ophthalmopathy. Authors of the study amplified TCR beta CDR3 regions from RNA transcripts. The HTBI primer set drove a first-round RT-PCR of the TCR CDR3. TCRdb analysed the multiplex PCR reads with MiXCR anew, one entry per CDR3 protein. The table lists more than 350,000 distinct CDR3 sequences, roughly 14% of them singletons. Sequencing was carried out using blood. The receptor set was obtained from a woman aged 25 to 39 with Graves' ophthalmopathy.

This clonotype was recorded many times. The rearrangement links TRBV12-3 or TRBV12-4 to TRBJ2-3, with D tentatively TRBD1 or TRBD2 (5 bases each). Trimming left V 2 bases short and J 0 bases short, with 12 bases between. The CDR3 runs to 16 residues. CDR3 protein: CASSLSSGASTDTQYF. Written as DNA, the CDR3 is TGTGCCAGCAGTTTATCGTCCGGGGCGAGCACAGATACGCAGTATTTT.

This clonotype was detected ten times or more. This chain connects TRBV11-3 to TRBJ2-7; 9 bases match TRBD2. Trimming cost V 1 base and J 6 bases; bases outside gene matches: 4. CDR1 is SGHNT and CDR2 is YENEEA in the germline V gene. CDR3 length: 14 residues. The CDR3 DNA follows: TGTGCCAGCAGCTTAGGTCTAGCGGGGACCGAGCAGTACTTC. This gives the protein CASSLGLAGTEQYF.

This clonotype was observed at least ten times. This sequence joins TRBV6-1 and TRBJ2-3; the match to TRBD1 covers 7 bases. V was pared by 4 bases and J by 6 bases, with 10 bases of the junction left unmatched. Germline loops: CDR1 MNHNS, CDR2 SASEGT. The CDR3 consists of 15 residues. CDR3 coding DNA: TGTGCCAGCAGTGGCCAGACAGGGACCGCGGATACGCAGTATTTT. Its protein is CASSGQTGTADTQYF.

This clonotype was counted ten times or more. The DNA for the CDR3 is TGTGCCAGCAGTTACTCGAATGCGGCCCATGGCTACACCTTC. Translating gives CASSYSNAAHGYTF. The rearrangement links TRBV6-5 to TRBJ1-2; D is uncertain. CDR3 length equals 14 residues. Germline loops: CDR1 MNHEY, CDR2 SVGAGI. Trimming took 0 bases from V and 6 from J, leaving 11 bases between them.

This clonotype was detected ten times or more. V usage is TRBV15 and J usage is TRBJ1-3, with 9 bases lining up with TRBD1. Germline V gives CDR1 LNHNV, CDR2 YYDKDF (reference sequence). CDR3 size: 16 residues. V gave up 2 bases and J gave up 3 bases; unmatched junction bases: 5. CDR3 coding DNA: TGTGCCACCAGCAGATCACAGGGGGCTTTTGGAAACACCATATATTTT. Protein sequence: CATSRSQGAFGNTIYF. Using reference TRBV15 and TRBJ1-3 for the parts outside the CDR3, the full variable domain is DAMVIQNPRYQVTQFGKPVTLSCSQTLNHNVMYWYQQKSSQAPKLLFHYYDKDFNNEADTPDNFQSRRPNTSFCFLDIRSPGLGDTAMYLCATSRSQGAFGNTIYFGEGSWLTVV.